This record covers a single T cell receptor (beta chain). The germline V gene encodes CDR1 SQVTM and CDR2 ANQGSEA. This CDR3 comprises 16 residues. V was clipped by 1 base and J by 5 bases; unmatched bases: 9. This sample is part of a study of control samples from healthy donors and cancer patients. The repertoire was sequenced with immunoSEQ multiplex PCR; TCRdb's copy has only in-frame clones and lacks some. The sample shows about 95,000 clones, 88% of them seen only once. This chain links TRBV29-1 with TRBJ2-1; the match to TRBD1 covers 9 bases. This sequence was found in a woman in her 70s in good health. The sequencing sample was made of blood. The CDR3: CSVEGTGGAFNNEQFF. In DNA, the CDR3 is TGCAGCGTTGAAGGAACAGGGGGCGCATTTAACAATGAGCAGTTCTTC.